This T cell receptor beta chain was recovered during a study of technical replicates of blood from a few donors listed by TCRdb under 2017. Libraries were prepared through the immunoSEQ multiplex PCR assay. TCRdb took this table from immuneACCESS and kept in-frame rearrangements with V and J called. Such tables lack part of the clones; where checked against another copy, unresolved V genes explain under half of the gap, and the rest is unexplained. This sample lists about 72,000 clones; roughly 89% were detected once. Of the sample, over 0.35% falls within the top ten clones. The CDR3 holds 12 amino acids from the cysteine to the phenylalanine. The retained sequence is limited to the CDR3, 36 bases, with the frame set at the first base. From the germline V gene, CDR1 is MDHEN and CDR2 is SYDVKM. V drops 5 bases and J drops 2 bases, leaving 5 bases in between. With respect to this clone: This receptor's antigen is unknown. No much larger clonotype is one base removed from it; base qualities were not supplied.

The source material was T cells isolated from PBMCs. The receptor's source is a human donor in good health. The V and J segments used are TRBV28 and TRBJ2-3; no confident D gene assignment can be made. The DNA sequence reads TGTGCCAGCAGTCCAAACACAGATACGCAGTATTTT. Its protein is CASSPNTDTQYF.